The clone carrying this T cell receptor beta chain was seen a few times. Its antigen is still unknown. This CDR3 is 16 amino acids long. Trimming removed 1 base at V and 2 bases at J, with 9 bases between. CDR1 is SEHNR and CDR2 is FQNEAQ in the germline V gene (reference sequence). A second PCR, run for about 7 to 11 cycles, used a sample-barcoded 5' primer plus a J-beta primer mix. MiXCR was run by TCRdb on the 5' RACE reads, yielding one entry per CDR3 protein. This table has 650,000 to 800,000 distinct CDR3 sequences, 40% to 50% appearing once. The entry originates in a study of blood T cells in healthy people across ages. The study's findings and limits: Diversity of TCR beta per million T cells declined in a roughly linear way with age.

The sequenced material came from blood. The chain uses TRBV7-9 and TRBJ1-6; D ambiguous. This clonotype was sampled from a man aged 55 to 69 in good health. The CDR3 DNA is TGTGCCAGCAGCTTAGTGGTGGGGACCTATAATTCACCCCTCCACTTT. Translation gives CASSLVVGTYNSPLHF.